The clone carrying this TCR beta chain turned up a few times. These data originate in a study of blood T cell repertoires in COVID-19. About the study: The United States, Italy and Spain provided the acute and convalescent COVID-19 samples. In each case, the material was cDNA or gDNA derived from T cells, B-cell-depleted T cells, or PBMCs.

The CDR3 loop spans 15 amino acids. CDR1 and CDR2 from the germline V gene are LNHDA and SQIVND (reference sequence). The V end lost 5 bases, the J end lost 3 bases, and 16 bases lay between the germline ends. Per the original data handling: Amplification of reference gene primers was used by the study to estimate nucleated cell counts. Sequencing was performed with immunoSEQ multiplex PCR; in TCRdb, only in-frame clones are kept and a portion is missing. That table gives V, J and clone size, and the DNA gave D and trimming. The sample has approximately 120,000 clones, over 70% seen once. The sequence came from a woman aged 45-65 years with acute or convalescent COVID-19. Sequencing was performed on peripheral blood. The chain links TRBV19 to TRBJ1-1; a possible D gene is TRBD1 (6 bases). The CDR3 nucleotides read TGTGCCAGTAGTGCAAGACAGGTAGGGTACACTGAAGCTTTCTTT. Its translation: CASSARQVGYTEAFF. Full variable domain (rest looked up from reference TRBV19 and TRBJ1-1): DGGITQSPKYLFRKEGQNVTLSCEQNLNHDAMYWYRQDPGQGLRLIYYSQIVNDFQKGDIAEGYSVSREKKESFPLTVTSAQKNPTAFYLCASSARQVGYTEAFFGQGTRLTVV.